This T cell receptor beta chain appears in the sequencing data of a study of CD8 T cells in Susac syndrome. Roughly 0.45 to 1 ug RNA was reverse transcribed with random hexamers. Amplification of TCR beta CDR3 used immunoSEQ multiplex PCR across 54 Vbeta and 13 Jbeta. TCRdb reprocessed the immunoSEQ multiplex PCR reads via MiXCR and lists one record per CDR3 protein. The repertoire has around 300,000 distinct CDR3 sequences, over 75% of them found once; the top ten carry 0.21%. V dropped 3 bases and J dropped 2 bases, with 19 bases sitting between them. Germline V gene sequence: CDR1 SGHKS, CDR2 YYEKEE (reference sequence). The CDR3 contains 17 residues.

The TCR comes from a human donor with multiple sclerosis. Sequencing was performed on CD8+ T cells from PBMCs. V usage is TRBV5-5 and J usage is TRBJ2-3; unclear D gene. The CDR3 loop reads CASSSEPGSFYTDTQYF. CDR3 sequence (DNA): TGTGCCAGCAGCTCCGAACCCGGTAGCTTCTACACAGATACGCAGTATTTT.